Listed below are T cell receptor beta chains from one sample, sequenced in a study of cytomegalovirus exposure and HLA in healthy donors. Sequencing used immunoSEQ multiplex PCR; TCRdb keeps in-frame clones, though not all of them. The data contain about 180,000 clones, around 79% of them singletons. The sample consisted of PBMCs. The receptor set was obtained from a middle-aged man in good health and CMV-seropositive. CDR3s include the opening cysteine and the closing phenylalanine or tryptophan. Fields, in order: J gene, V gene, D gene, clone size, CDR3 protein, CDR3 DNA. D genes are given only for firm matches. Size is omitted from some rows. Given values are once, few, many or a class for expanded clones.

J gene: TRBJ1-1; V gene: TRBV7-9; D gene: NA; clone size: NA; CDR3 protein: CSSSRILWARDTEAFF; CDR3 DNA: TGTTCCAGCAGCCGAATTCTCTGGGCTCGCGACACTGAAGCTTTCTTT
J gene: TRBJ1-5; V gene: TRBV2; D gene: TRBD1; clone size: once; CDR3 protein: CASRNWDRGNQPQHF; CDR3 DNA: TGTGCCAGCAGGAATTGGGACAGGGGAAATCAGCCCCAGCATTTT
J gene: TRBJ2-3; V gene: TRBV7-9; D gene: NA; clone size: NA; CDR3 protein: CASSLGTYADTQYF; CDR3 DNA: TGTGCCAGCAGCTTAGGAACATACGCAGATACGCAGTATTTT
J gene: TRBJ2-1; V gene: TRBV5-6; D gene: TRBD2; clone size: NA; CDR3 protein: CASSLVGTSGTNEQFF; CDR3 DNA: TGTGCCAGCAGCTTGGTAGGGACTAGCGGGACGAATGAGCAGTTCTTC
J gene: TRBJ2-7; V gene: TRBV7-8; D gene: NA; clone size: few; CDR3 protein: CASSTNTGEQYF; CDR3 DNA: TGTGCCAGCAGCACAAATACAGGGGAGCAGTACTTC
J gene: TRBJ2-1; V gene: TRBV9; D gene: NA; clone size: NA; CDR3 protein: CASSLSPQDNEQFF; CDR3 DNA: TGTGCCAGCAGCCTTTCCCCCCAGGACAATGAGCAGTTCTTC
J gene: TRBJ1-5; V gene: TRBV6-5; D gene: NA; clone size: NA; CDR3 protein: CASSPLGGFDQPQHF; CDR3 DNA: TGTGCCAGCAGTCCGCTCGGGGGGTTCGATCAGCCCCAGCATTTT
J gene: TRBJ2-2; V gene: TRBV7-9; D gene: TRBD2; clone size: NA; CDR3 protein: CSSSFRAGAAGELFF; CDR3 DNA: TGTTCCAGCAGCTTTAGAGCGGGAGCGGCCGGGGAGCTGTTTTTT
J gene: TRBJ2-7; V gene: TRBV9; D gene: TRBD2; clone size: NA; CDR3 protein: CASSVLPGLIYEQYF; CDR3 DNA: TGTGCCAGCAGCGTACTTCCGGGACTAATCTACGAGCAGTACTTC
J gene: TRBJ2-5; V gene: TRBV7-3; D gene: TRBD2; clone size: NA; CDR3 protein: CASSSSGSEKTQYF; CDR3 DNA: TGTGCCAGCAGCTCTAGCGGGAGCGAGAAGACCCAGTACTTC
J gene: TRBJ2-1; V gene: TRBV5-1; D gene: TRBD1; clone size: NA; CDR3 protein: CASSLGRGQDNEQFF; CDR3 DNA: TGCGCCAGCAGCTTGGGTAGGGGGCAAGACAATGAGCAGTTCTTC
J gene: TRBJ2-1; V gene: TRBV5-6; D gene: TRBD2; clone size: NA; CDR3 protein: CASSLGLAGREFYNEQFF; CDR3 DNA: TGTGCCAGCAGCTTGGGGCTCGCCGGGCGGGAGTTCTACAATGAGCAGTTCTTC
J gene: TRBJ2-1; V gene: TRBV20-1; D gene: NA; clone size: NA; CDR3 protein: CSAGGRNEQFF; CDR3 DNA: TGCAGTGCGGGGGGGCGCAATGAGCAGTTCTTC
J gene: TRBJ2-1; V gene: TRBV27; D gene: TRBD2; clone size: NA; CDR3 protein: CASSYLSGSSYNEQFF; CDR3 DNA: TGTGCCAGCAGTTACCTCAGCGGGAGCTCCTACAATGAGCAGTTCTTC
J gene: TRBJ2-5; V gene: TRBV27; D gene: NA; clone size: NA; CDR3 protein: CASSFSSGETQYF; CDR3 DNA: TGTGCCAGCAGCTTTAGCAGCGGGGAGACCCAGTACTTC
J gene: TRBJ2-1; V gene: TRBV19; D gene: TRBD2; clone size: NA; CDR3 protein: CASRSGASSYNEQFF; CDR3 DNA: TGTGCCAGTAGAAGCGGGGCGAGCTCCTACAATGAGCAGTTCTTC
J gene: TRBJ2-5; V gene: TRBV5-6; D gene: NA; clone size: once; CDR3 protein: CASSLAVVNTFQETQYF; CDR3 DNA: TGTGCCAGCAGCTTGGCTGTGGTCAACACCTTCCAAGAGACCCAGTACTTC
J gene: TRBJ2-1; V gene: TRBV5-1; D gene: TRBD2; clone size: NA; CDR3 protein: CASTTSGDYNEQFF; CDR3 DNA: TGCGCCAGTACGACTAGCGGAGATTACAATGAGCAGTTCTTC
J gene: TRBJ1-2; V gene: TRBV29-1; D gene: TRBD1; clone size: once; CDR3 protein: CSVGQGAWGYTF; CDR3 DNA: TGCAGCGTTGGACAGGGGGCATGGGGCTACACCTTC
J gene: TRBJ2-7; V gene: TRBV11-3; D gene: TRBD2; clone size: NA; CDR3 protein: CASSFPSGRSSYEQYF; CDR3 DNA: TGTGCCAGCAGCTTCCCTAGCGGGAGGTCCTCCTACGAGCAGTACTTC
J gene: TRBJ2-1; V gene: TRBV6-5; D gene: NA; clone size: NA; CDR3 protein: CASSSLLQRPNNEQFF; CDR3 DNA: TGTGCCAGCAGTTCCCTACTCCAACGTCCGAACAATGAGCAGTTCTTC
J gene: TRBJ2-6; V gene: TRBV19; D gene: NA; clone size: NA; CDR3 protein: CASSTGSTGANGLTF; CDR3 DNA: TGTGCCAGTAGCACAGGGTCAACTGGGGCCAACGGCCTGACTTTC
J gene: TRBJ1-5; V gene: TRBV27; D gene: NA; clone size: NA; CDR3 protein: CASSFGQSHQPQHF; CDR3 DNA: TGTGCCAGCAGTTTTGGACAGTCCCATCAGCCCCAGCATTTT
J gene: TRBJ1-4; V gene: TRBV5-5; D gene: TRBD1; clone size: NA; CDR3 protein: CASSRTGQRLGSNEKLFF; CDR3 DNA: TGTGCCAGCAGCCGGACGGGACAGAGACTAGGGTCTAATGAAAAACTGTTTTTT
J gene: TRBJ1-3; V gene: TRBV18; D gene: NA; clone size: NA; CDR3 protein: CASSPRQDLSGNTIYF; CDR3 DNA: TGTGCCAGCTCACCACGACAGGACCTCTCTGGAAACACCATATATTTT
J gene: TRBJ1-6; V gene: TRBV5-1; D gene: NA; clone size: NA; CDR3 protein: CASSWDSVDSPLHF; CDR3 DNA: TGCGCCAGCAGTTGGGACTCAGTGGATTCACCCCTCCACTTT
J gene: TRBJ1-1; V gene: TRBV6-6; D gene: NA; clone size: NA; CDR3 protein: CASSSGNTEAFF; CDR3 DNA: TGTGCCAGCAGTTCGGGAAACACTGAAGCTTTCTTT
J gene: TRBJ2-2; V gene: TRBV7-2; D gene: TRBD2; clone size: few; CDR3 protein: CASRAGVIGELFF; CDR3 DNA: TGTGCCAGCAGGGCGGGAGTGATCGGGGAGCTGTTTTTT
J gene: TRBJ2-5; V gene: TRBV7-3; D gene: NA; clone size: NA; CDR3 protein: CASSFSGMPQETQYF; CDR3 DNA: TGTGCCAGCAGCTTTTCGGGTATGCCCCAAGAGACCCAGTACTTC
J gene: TRBJ2-5; V gene: TRBV28; D gene: TRBD1; clone size: NA; CDR3 protein: CASSPRQGAKETQYF; CDR3 DNA: TGTGCCAGCAGTCCCCGACAGGGGGCGAAGGAGACCCAGTACTTC
J gene: TRBJ1-5; V gene: TRBV7-2; D gene: TRBD1; clone size: NA; CDR3 protein: CASSFGQGNQPQHF; CDR3 DNA: TGTGCCAGCAGCTTCGGACAGGGGAATCAGCCCCAGCATTTT
J gene: TRBJ1-2; V gene: TRBV6-6; D gene: NA; clone size: NA; CDR3 protein: CASTPDRIYGYTF; CDR3 DNA: TGTGCCAGCACACCGGACAGAATCTATGGCTACACCTTC
J gene: TRBJ2-3; V gene: TRBV5-1; D gene: TRBD2; clone size: NA; CDR3 protein: CASSLDPGGTQYF; CDR3 DNA: TGCGCCAGCAGCTTGGACCCGGGGGGTACGCAGTATTTT
J gene: TRBJ2-2; V gene: TRBV19; D gene: NA; clone size: NA; CDR3 protein: CASSARGANTGELFF; CDR3 DNA: TGTGCCAGTAGTGCCAGGGGGGCGAACACCGGGGAGCTGTTTTTT
J gene: TRBJ1-5; V gene: TRBV2; D gene: NA; clone size: NA; CDR3 protein: CASNGGTGDQPQHF; CDR3 DNA: TGTGCCAGCAATGGGGGTACGGGAGATCAGCCCCAGCATTTT
J gene: TRBJ1-5; V gene: TRBV28; D gene: NA; clone size: once; CDR3 protein: CASSLPRQRGSNQPQHF; CDR3 DNA: TGTGCCAGCAGTCTCCCCCGACAACGGGGAAGCAATCAGCCCCAGCATTTT
J gene: TRBJ2-1; V gene: TRBV7-3; D gene: TRBD1; clone size: once; CDR3 protein: CASSLRTGGSYNEQFF; CDR3 DNA: TGTGCCAGCAGCTTAAGGACAGGGGGTTCCTACAATGAGCAGTTCTTC
J gene: TRBJ2-6; V gene: TRBV11-3; D gene: NA; clone size: NA; CDR3 protein: CASSPRVAGANVLTF; CDR3 DNA: TGTGCCAGCAGCCCCAGGGTGGCTGGGGCCAACGTCCTGACTTTC
J gene: TRBJ1-1; V gene: TRBV10-1; D gene: NA; clone size: NA; CDR3 protein: CASKGARGTEAFF; CDR3 DNA: TGCGCCAGCAAAGGGGCCAGGGGTACTGAAGCTTTCTTT
J gene: TRBJ2-7; V gene: TRBV6-6; D gene: NA; clone size: NA; CDR3 protein: CASSKQGWYEQYF; CDR3 DNA: TGTGCCAGCAGTAAACAGGGTTGGTACGAGCAGTACTTC
J gene: TRBJ2-1; V gene: TRBV6-6; D gene: TRBD2; clone size: NA; CDR3 protein: CASRTGTTHYNEQFF; CDR3 DNA: TGTGCCAGCAGAACCGGGACTACCCACTACAATGAGCAGTTCTTC
J gene: TRBJ2-1; V gene: TRBV7-3; D gene: TRBD2; clone size: once; CDR3 protein: CASSFMAGGSYNEQFF; CDR3 DNA: TGTGCCAGCAGCTTTATGGCGGGAGGCTCCTACAATGAGCAGTTCTTC
J gene: TRBJ2-1; V gene: TRBV5-1; D gene: TRBD1; clone size: once; CDR3 protein: CASSSGQILYNEQFF; CDR3 DNA: TGCGCCAGCAGCTCGGGACAGATTTTATACAATGAGCAGTTCTTC
J gene: TRBJ2-7; V gene: TRBV5-4; D gene: NA; clone size: NA; CDR3 protein: CASSLPPRGSYSYEQYF; CDR3 DNA: TGTGCCAGCAGCCTGCCACCCCGGGGGAGTTATTCCTACGAGCAGTACTTC
J gene: TRBJ2-3; V gene: TRBV9; D gene: TRBD2; clone size: NA; CDR3 protein: CASSEREGRLNTQYF; CDR3 DNA: TGTGCCAGCAGCGAACGGGAGGGCCGGTTGAATACGCAGTATTTT
J gene: TRBJ2-3; V gene: TRBV7-6; D gene: TRBD2; clone size: NA; CDR3 protein: CASSALSSGSVTDTQYF; CDR3 DNA: TGTGCCAGCAGCGCGCTTTCTAGCGGGAGCGTCACAGATACGCAGTATTTT
J gene: TRBJ2-1; V gene: TRBV29-1; D gene: NA; clone size: NA; CDR3 protein: CSATGRRDEQFF; CDR3 DNA: TGCAGCGCCACGGGGAGGCGGGATGAGCAGTTCTTC
J gene: TRBJ2-7; V gene: TRBV19; D gene: NA; clone size: NA; CDR3 protein: CASSPRDTSYEQYF; CDR3 DNA: TGTGCCAGTAGTCCCCGGGACACGTCCTACGAGCAGTACTTC
J gene: TRBJ2-3; V gene: TRBV29-1; D gene: TRBD2; clone size: NA; CDR3 protein: CSAGGGRTPTDTQYF; CDR3 DNA: TGCAGCGCCGGCGGGGGGCGGACGCCCACAGATACGCAGTATTTT
J gene: TRBJ1-4; V gene: TRBV5-1; D gene: TRBD1; clone size: NA; CDR3 protein: CASSTGQRNEKLFF; CDR3 DNA: TGCGCCAGCAGCACGGGACAGAGAAATGAAAAACTGTTTTTT
J gene: TRBJ1-1; V gene: TRBV28; D gene: TRBD1; clone size: NA; CDR3 protein: CASSFHRGPAEAFF; CDR3 DNA: TGTGCCAGCAGTTTTCACAGGGGGCCGGCTGAAGCTTTCTTT
J gene: TRBJ1-1; V gene: TRBV5-6; D gene: TRBD1; clone size: few; CDR3 protein: CASSLLDRVNTEAFF; CDR3 DNA: TGTGCCAGCAGCTTGTTGGACAGGGTGAACACTGAAGCTTTCTTT
J gene: TRBJ2-1; V gene: TRBV27; D gene: NA; clone size: NA; CDR3 protein: CASSLGAQAYNEQFF; CDR3 DNA: TGTGCCAGCAGTTTGGGGGCGCAGGCCTACAATGAGCAGTTCTTC
J gene: TRBJ2-1; V gene: TRBV7-7; D gene: TRBD2; clone size: NA; CDR3 protein: CASRPGLAGKSVTYNEQFF; CDR3 DNA: TGTGCCAGCAGACCGGGACTAGCGGGGAAAAGTGTCACCTACAATGAGCAGTTCTTC
J gene: TRBJ1-4; V gene: TRBV5-8; D gene: TRBD1; clone size: NA; CDR3 protein: CASSLGQGREKLFF; CDR3 DNA: TGTGCCAGCAGCTTGGGACAGGGGAGGGAAAAACTGTTTTTT